Each of the 23 T cell receptor beta chains below was sequenced from the same sample in a study of PD-1 blockade in classical Hodgkin lymphoma. TCRdb keeps only in-frame clones here, not all; method: immunoSEQ multiplex PCR. The sample has 4,000 or so clones, around two thirds seen once; the top ten hold about 50%. The sample's time point: cycle 4 day 1 (C4D1), after less than 7 weeks of nivolumab. Relapse after autologous stem cell transplantation occurred in every patient, and brentuximab vedotin exposure varied. The authors enriched CD8+ T cells from thawed PBMCs via magnetic negative selection. Sequenced here: CD8+ T cells from blood, sampled before the fourth cycle of nivolumab. The receptor source for this set is a human donor with classical Hodgkin lymphoma.

The chain uses TRBV5-5 and TRBJ1-4; D is unclear. Germline V CDR1 and CDR2: SGHKS, YYEKEE (reference sequence). V lost 2 bases and J lost 7, with 12 bases in between. The CDR3 contains 14 residues. The CDR3 DNA reads as TGTGCCAGCAGCTTCGATTTGGGTAGTGAAAAACTGTTTTTT. This encodes CASSFDLGSEKLFF.

The sample holds a few counts of this clone. The chain is built from TRBV27 and TRBJ2-7; D ambiguous. Between the trimmed V and J ends, which lost 2 bases and 2 bases, there was a span of 7 bases. Germline lookup yields CDR1 MNHEY and CDR2 SMNVEV (reference sequence). The CDR3 runs 13 residues. CDR3 in amino acids: CASSLGPPYEQYF. The CDR3, as DNA: TGTGCCAGCAGTTTAGGCCCCCCCTACGAGCAGTACTTC.

V and J are TRBV2 and TRBJ2-3; TRBD2 matches 8 bases. Germline V gene sequence: CDR1 SNHLY, CDR2 FYNNEI. V shed 2 bases and J 0 bases; nucleotides not matched to a gene: 1. The CDR3 has 15 amino acids. The chain's CDR3 is CASSESGGSTDTQYF. The CDR3 bases are TGTGCCAGCAGTGAAAGCGGGGGTAGCACAGATACGCAGTATTTT.

This clone has a single count. This rearrangement joins TRBV19 to TRBJ2-1; 12 bases are shared with TRBD2. The CDR3 covers 20 residues. With 1 base clipped from V and 3 bases from J, the junction kept 13 bases outside the gene matches. Germline-derived CDR1 and CDR2 are LNHDA and SQIVND (reference sequence). CDR3 DNA: TGTGCCAGTAGTATAGGCTTGCAAAGACTAGCGGGAGTTGTCTACAATGAGCAGTTCTTC. It is translated as CASSIGLQRLAGVVYNEQFF.

The chain recombines TRBV6-5 with TRBJ2-7; D is undetermined. The CDR3 is made up of 14 amino acids. Looked up from germline, CDR1 is MNHEY and CDR2 is SVGAGI. V lost 0 bases, J lost 4 bases, and 10 bases lay in between. Written as DNA, the CDR3 is TGTGCCAGCAGTTACTCTGGTCCTTTTTACGAGCAGTACTTC. This sequence encodes CASSYSGPFYEQYF.

This chain joins TRBV14 and TRBJ2-1; D may be TRBD2 (7 bases). This CDR3 contains 14 residues. From germline, CDR1 is SGHDN and CDR2 FVKESK. V was shortened by 1 base and J by 10 bases, with 14 bases between the two germline ends. The CDR3 spells CASSQVGGAGEQFF. The CDR3 region has the DNA TGTGCCAGCAGCCAAGTTGGGGGGGCAGGGGAGCAGTTCTTC. The full variable domain, completed using reference TRBV14 and TRBJ2-1, is EAGVTQFPSHSVIEKGQTVTLRCDPISGHDNLYWYRRVMGKEIKFLLHFVKESKQDESGMPNNRFLAERTGGTYSTLKVQPAELEDSGVYFCASSQVGGAGEQFFGPGTRLTVL.

In the case of this clone: Other nucleotide sequences in the sample specify the same CDR3. The chain is built from TRBV27 and TRBJ2-7; 8 bases align to TRBD2. This CDR3 region has 15 residues. Germline V CDR1 and CDR2: MNHEY, SMNVEV (reference sequence). With 1 base clipped from V and 1 base from J, the junction kept 3 bases outside the gene matches. This CDR3 is CASSLFPSGSYEQYF. The CDR3, as DNA: TGTGCCAGCAGTTTATTTCCTAGCGGGTCCTACGAGCAGTACTTC.

The V call is TRBV19, the J call TRBJ2-7; TRBD1 might be the D (6 bases). Germline lookup yields CDR1 LNHDA and CDR2 SQIVND (reference sequence). Trimming pared 0 bases from V and 3 bases from J, leaving 12 bases between. This CDR3 comprises 15 residues. The CDR3 loop is CASSIDITGYYEQYF. CDR3 DNA: TGTGCCAGTAGTATAGATATTACAGGGTACTACGAGCAGTACTTC.

V usage is TRBV4-3 and J usage is TRBJ2-7, with TRBD2 matching 13 bases. Trimming removed 0 bases from V and 2 bases from J; junction bases left unmatched: 4. The germline V gene encodes CDR1 LGHNA and CDR2 YSLEER. This CDR3 comprises 17 residues. Here the CDR3 DNA reads TGCGCCAGCAGCCAAGATCGCACTAGCGGGAGGGCCTACGAGCAGTACTTC. Residues: CASSQDRTSGRAYEQYF.

The chain combines TRBV5-1 with TRBJ2-5, with a tentative D call TRBD1 (6 bases). Trimming shortened V by 2 bases and J by 4 bases, and 12 bases separated the two germline ends. The CDR3 totals 14 residues. Germline V lookup: CDR1 SGHRS, CDR2 YFSETQ. The CDR3 sequence: CASSFEGTRETQYF. The CDR3 DNA is TGCGCCAGCAGCTTCGAGGGGACACGAGAGACCCAGTACTTC. Drawing the rest from reference TRBV5-1 and TRBJ2-5, the complete variable domain is KAGVTQTPRYLIKTRGQQVTLSCSPISGHRSVSWYQQTPGQGLQFLFEYFSETQRNKGNFPGRFSGRQFSNSRSEMNVSTLELGDSALYLCASSFEGTRETQYFGPGTRLLVL.

The gene calls are TRBV29-1 and TRBJ2-1, with TRBD2 matching over 9 bases. The junction had 8 bases not matched to a gene; V was cut back by 6 bases and J by 8 bases. Germline CDR1 SQVTM, CDR2 ANQGSEA. The CDR3 totals 13 residues. The CDR3 is CSVIAGVYYEQFF. In DNA, the CDR3 is TGCAGCGTGATAGCGGGAGTTTACTATGAGCAGTTCTTC.

This clone was recorded once. This chain connects TRBV7-9 to TRBJ2-6; D is ambiguous. Germline-derived CDR1 and CDR2 are SEHNR and FQNEAQ (reference sequence). The CDR3 totals 14 residues. With 3 bases removed from V and 0 bases from J, the gap between germline ends came to 3 bases. CDR3 region: CASSFISGANVLTF. Written as DNA, the CDR3 is TGTGCCAGCAGCTTTATCTCTGGGGCCAACGTCCTGACTTTC.

V usage is TRBV4-1 and J usage is TRBJ1-2, with 10 bases identical to TRBD1. Germline assignment: CDR1 MGHRA and CDR2 YSYEKL. After removal of 6 bases from V and 2 bases from J, the junction contained 9 bases not matched to a gene. The CDR3 loop spans 16 amino acids. The CDR3 sequence: CASRRQGAPENYGYTF. The CDR3 region has the DNA TGCGCCAGCAGAAGACAGGGGGCGCCTGAAAACTATGGCTACACCTTC.

J is TRBJ2-5 and V is TRBV4-3; a weak D match, TRBD2 (5 bases). The V end was cut by 0 bases, the J end by 5 bases, with 7 bases between. CDR3 length equals 13 residues. CDR1 is LGHNA and CDR2 is YSLEER in the germline V gene. CDR3 in DNA: TGCGCCAGCAGCCAAGACCCGGGGGAGACCCAGTACTTC. Protein product: CASSQDPGETQYF.

In its sample, this clone was seen a few times. V usage is TRBV6-6 and J usage is TRBJ1-5; possible D gene TRBD1, 5 bases. The length of the CDR3 is 15 residues. The germline V and J ends were trimmed by 6 bases and 6 bases, with 18 bases remaining between them. Per the germline V gene, CDR1 is MNHNY and CDR2 is SVGAGI (reference sequence). CDR3 coding DNA: TGTGCCAGCAGGCGCACGGGGACCTCAGGTCAGCCCCAGCATTTT. It translates to CASRRTGTSGQPQHF.

The V call is TRBV10-3, the J call TRBJ2-1; D perhaps matches TRBD2 (6 bases). CDR1 and CDR2 from the germline V gene are ENHRY and SYGVKD. V was trimmed by 7 bases and J by 10 bases, leaving 17 bases between them. The length of the CDR3 is 13 residues. The CDR3 nucleotides read TGTGCCATCACCCAGGGACTCCCTCTCGAGCAGTTCTTC. Protein product: CAITQGLPLEQFF.

This sequence joins TRBV10-3 and TRBJ2-1, with D maybe TRBD1 (6 bases). Per germline, CDR1 ENHRY and CDR2 SYGVKD. The V end was cut by 3 bases, the J end by 0 bases, with 9 bases between. CDR3 size: 15 residues. CDR3: CAISEGGSSYNEQFF. CDR3 nucleotide sequence: TGTGCCATCAGTGAAGGGGGAAGCTCCTACAATGAGCAGTTCTTC.

The rearrangement uses TRBV4-3 and TRBJ1-4, with TRBD1 as a possible D gene (6 bases). Per germline, CDR1 LGHNA and CDR2 YSLEER. The CDR3 runs to 14 residues. Trimming left V 0 bases short and J 5 bases short, with 7 bases between. The CDR3 spells CASSQEQGNEKLFF. CDR3 DNA sequence: TGCGCCAGCAGCCAAGAACAGGGAAATGAAAAACTGTTTTTT.

CDR3 sequence: CASSPGQLERADTQYF. As DNA, the CDR3 is TGTGCCAGCAGCCCGGGGCAGCTGGAGAGGGCAGATACGCAGTATTTT. The chain couples TRBV11-2 to TRBJ2-3; D may match TRBD1 or TRBD2 (5 bases each). CDR1 SGHAT and CDR2 FQNNGV come from the germline V gene. The length of the CDR3 is 16 residues. V was pared by 5 bases and J by 4 bases, with 19 bases between. Filled out from reference TRBV11-2 and TRBJ2-3, the complete variable domain reads EAGVAQSPRYKIIEKRQSVAFWCNPISGHATLYWYQQILGQGPKLLIQFQNNGVVDDSQLPKDRFSAERLKGVDSTLKIQPAKLEDSAVYLCASSPGQLERADTQYFGPGTRLTVL.

The CDR3 protein is CASIPGGFIADTQYF. The CDR3 nucleotides are TGTGCCAGCATACCAGGGGGGTTTATCGCAGATACGCAGTATTTT. The chain uses TRBV7-9 and TRBJ2-3, with a weak D call TRBD1 (7 bases). The CDR3 extends over 15 amino acids. V lost 7 bases and J lost 4, with 18 bases in between. Germline V gene lookup returns CDR1 SEHNR and CDR2 FQNEAQ (reference sequence).

Judged by abundance, this clone is medium-sized. The chain joins TRBV6-1 to TRBJ2-5; perhaps D is TRBD1 or TRBD2 (5 bases each). V was pared by 1 base and J by 7 bases, with 16 bases between. The CDR3 totals 15 residues. Germline values: CDR1 MNHNS, CDR2 SASEGT. This chain's CDR3 is CASSEVEGVGGTQYF. CDR3 DNA: TGTGCCAGCAGTGAAGTAGAAGGGGTTGGAGGGACCCAGTACTTC.

This clone was seen a few times. The DNA of the CDR3 is TGTGCCAGTAGTACCGGACAGGTTAGCAATGAGCAGTTCTTC. Amino acids: CASSTGQVSNEQFF. V is TRBV19 and J is TRBJ2-1; 7 nucleotides agree with TRBD1. Germline CDR1 and CDR2: LNHDA and SQIVND (reference sequence). With V trimmed by 4 bases and J by 6 bases, 6 bases remained unmatched. This CDR3 comprises 14 residues.

The rearrangement uses TRBV28 and TRBJ1-2, with D unresolved. CDR3 length: 10 amino acids. The V gene lost 5 bases and the J gene lost 5 bases, with 3 bases spanning the gap. The germline gives CDR1 MDHEN, CDR2 SYDVKM. The CDR3 loop reads CASSGYGYTF. The CDR3 bases are TGTGCCAGCAGTGGGTATGGCTACACCTTC.